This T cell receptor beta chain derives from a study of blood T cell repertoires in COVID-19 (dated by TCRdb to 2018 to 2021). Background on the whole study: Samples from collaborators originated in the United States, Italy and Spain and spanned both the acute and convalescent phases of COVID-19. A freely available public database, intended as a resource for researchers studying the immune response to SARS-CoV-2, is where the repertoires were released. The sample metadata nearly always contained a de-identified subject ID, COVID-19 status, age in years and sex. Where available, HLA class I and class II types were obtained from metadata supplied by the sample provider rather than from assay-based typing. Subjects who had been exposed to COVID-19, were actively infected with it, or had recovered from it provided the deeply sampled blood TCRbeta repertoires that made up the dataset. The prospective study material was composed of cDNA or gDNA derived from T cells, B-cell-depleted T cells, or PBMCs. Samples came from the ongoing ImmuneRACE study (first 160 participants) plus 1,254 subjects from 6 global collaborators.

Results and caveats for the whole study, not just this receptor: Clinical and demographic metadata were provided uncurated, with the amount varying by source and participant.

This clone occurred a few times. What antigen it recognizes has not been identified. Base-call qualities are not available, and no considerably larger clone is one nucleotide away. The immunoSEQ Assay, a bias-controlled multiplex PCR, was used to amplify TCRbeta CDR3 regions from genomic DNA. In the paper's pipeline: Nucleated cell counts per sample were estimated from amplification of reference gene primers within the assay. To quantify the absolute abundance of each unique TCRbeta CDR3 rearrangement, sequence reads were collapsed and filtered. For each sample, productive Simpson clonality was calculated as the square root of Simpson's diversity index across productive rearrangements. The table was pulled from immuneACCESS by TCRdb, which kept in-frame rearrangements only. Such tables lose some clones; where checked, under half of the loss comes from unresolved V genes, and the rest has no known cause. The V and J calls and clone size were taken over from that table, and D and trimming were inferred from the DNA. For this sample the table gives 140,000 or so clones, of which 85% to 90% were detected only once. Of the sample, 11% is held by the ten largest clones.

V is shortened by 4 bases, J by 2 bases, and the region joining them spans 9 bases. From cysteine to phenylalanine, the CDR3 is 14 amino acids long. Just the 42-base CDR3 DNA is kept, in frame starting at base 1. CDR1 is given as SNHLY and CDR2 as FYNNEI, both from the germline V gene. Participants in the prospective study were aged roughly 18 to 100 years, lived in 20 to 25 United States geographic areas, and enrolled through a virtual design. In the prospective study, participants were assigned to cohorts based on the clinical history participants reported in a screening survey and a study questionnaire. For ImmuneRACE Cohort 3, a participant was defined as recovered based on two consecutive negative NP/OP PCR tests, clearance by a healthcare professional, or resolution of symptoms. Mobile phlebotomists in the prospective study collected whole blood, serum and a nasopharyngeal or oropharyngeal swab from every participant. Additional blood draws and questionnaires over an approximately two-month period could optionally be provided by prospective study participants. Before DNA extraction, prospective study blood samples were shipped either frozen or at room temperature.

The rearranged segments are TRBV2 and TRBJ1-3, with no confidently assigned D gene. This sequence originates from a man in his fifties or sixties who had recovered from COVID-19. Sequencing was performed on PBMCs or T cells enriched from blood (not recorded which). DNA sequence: TGTGCCAGCAGTGGCGTCGTCGCTGGAAACACCATATATTTT. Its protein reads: CASSGVVAGNTIYF.